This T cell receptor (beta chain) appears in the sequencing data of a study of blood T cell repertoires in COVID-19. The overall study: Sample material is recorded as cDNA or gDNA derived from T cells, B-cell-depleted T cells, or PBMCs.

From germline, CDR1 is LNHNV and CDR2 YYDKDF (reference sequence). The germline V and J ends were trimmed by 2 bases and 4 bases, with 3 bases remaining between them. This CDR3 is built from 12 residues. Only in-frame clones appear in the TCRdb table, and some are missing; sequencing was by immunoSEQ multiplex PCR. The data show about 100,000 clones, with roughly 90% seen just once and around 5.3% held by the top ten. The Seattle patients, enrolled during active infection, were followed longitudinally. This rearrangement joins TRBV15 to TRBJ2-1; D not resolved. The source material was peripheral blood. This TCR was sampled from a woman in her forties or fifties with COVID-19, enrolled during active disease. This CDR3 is CATSRQYNEQFF. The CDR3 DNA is TGTGCCACCAGCAGACAGTACAATGAGCAGTTCTTC.